The 23 T cell receptor beta chains reported below all come from one sample, sequenced in a study of CD8 T cells in ankylosing spondylitis. Study-level findings and limits: One TCR beta motif, made up of under ten highly homologous variants, appeared characteristic of ankylosing spondylitis blood.

No cognate antigen is known for these TCRs. MiXCR, run by TCRdb on the 5' RACE reads, gives a single entry per CDR3 protein. The repertoire has 700,000 or so distinct CDR3 sequences, around a fifth of them found once; the top ten carry about a fifth. Sequenced input: blood, either unsorted or a sorted T cell fraction (not recorded which). These receptors were collected from a male donor with ankylosing spondylitis.

This clonotype was detected only a few times. V gene TRBV19 combines with J gene TRBJ2-2; TRBD2 matches at 7 bases. CDR1 and CDR2 from the germline V gene are LNHDA and SQIVND (reference sequence). With 3 bases clipped from V and 4 bases from J, the junction kept 11 bases outside the gene matches. This CDR3 contains 17 residues. The CDR3 DNA follows: TGTGCCAGTAGTATCCGTTGGGGGGGTGCGCGCACCGGGGAGCTGTTTTTT. This sequence encodes CASSIRWGGARTGELFF.

This clonotype appeared a few times. The chain joins TRBV5-1 to TRBJ2-5; D uncertain. Germline V gene sequence: CDR1 SGHRS, CDR2 YFSETQ. The CDR3 loop spans 14 amino acids. Trimming left V 0 bases short and J 5 bases short, with 11 bases between. CDR3 region: CASSLGEVGETQYF. CDR3 DNA sequence: TGCGCCAGCAGCTTGGGCGAGGTTGGTGAGACCCAGTACTTC.

The J gene is TRBJ2-5, the V gene TRBV3-1, with D uncertain. Trimming removed 0 bases at V and 10 bases at J, with 9 bases between. This CDR3 has 12 amino acids. CDR1 LGHDT and CDR2 YNNKEL come from the germline V gene (reference sequence). The CDR3, as DNA: TGTGCCAGCAGCCAAGAGGGCGCGTTCCAGTACTTC. This encodes CASSQEGAFQYF.

This clonotype occurred a few times. This rearrangement joins TRBV9 to TRBJ1-1, with TRBD1 matching 8 bases. Germline V gene data show CDR1 as SGDLS and CDR2 as YYNGEE. The CDR3 spans 18 residues. Trimming removed 4 bases from V and 4 bases from J; junction bases left unmatched: 18. The CDR3 spells CASSPNRWAGGRSTEAFF. The CDR3 DNA sequence: TGTGCCAGCAGCCCTAACCGATGGGCAGGGGGCCGGAGCACTGAAGCTTTCTTT.

This clonotype was counted ten times or more. It is unclear where the CDR3 begins or ends on the DNA, so no DNA is shown, and the CDR3 is as TCRdb lists it. The chain couples TRBV5-1 to TRBJ2-3. Counting both end residues, the CDR3 totals 13 amino acids. Germline loops: CDR1 SGHRS, CDR2 YFSETQ. CDR3 amino acids: CASTSGGTDTQYF.

V is TRBV6-2 or TRBV6-3 and J is TRBJ2-7; no clear D gene. V gave up 2 bases and J gave up 2 bases, with 10 bases separating them. The V gene's germline CDR1 is MNHEY and CDR2 SVGEGT. The CDR3 totals 14 residues. CDR3 nucleotides: TGTGCCAGCAGTTACCTAGTGGGTGCCTACGAGCAGTACTTC. Protein product: CASSYLVGAYEQYF.

The chain recombines TRBV12-3 or TRBV12-4 with TRBJ2-5, with a possible D match to TRBD2 (6 bases). This CDR3 comprises 15 residues. V was pared by 3 bases and J by 3 bases, with 14 bases between. The CDR3 DNA sequence: TGTGCCAGCAGTTTCAAACTAGCACACAAAGAGACCCAGTACTTC. This codes for CASSFKLAHKETQYF.

Only a few counts were recorded for this clonotype. This chain uses TRBV10-3 with TRBJ1-2; 8 bases match TRBD1. This CDR3 has 13 amino acids. The junction had 1 base not matched to a gene; V was cut back by 3 bases and J by 4 bases. Germline values: CDR1 ENHRY, CDR2 SYGVKD. DNA for the CDR3: TGTGCCATCAGTGACACAGGGGGCTATGGCTACACCTTC. Translating gives CAISDTGGYGYTF.

The chain uses TRBV9 and TRBJ2-1, with no clear D. The CDR3 loop spans 17 amino acids. V lost 0 bases to trimming and J lost 0 bases, with 13 bases between them. The germline V gene encodes CDR1 SGDLS and CDR2 YYNGEE. In nucleotides, the CDR3 is TGTGCCAGCAGCGTAGAGAGTCGTCTTTTCTCCTACAATGAGCAGTTCTTC. Protein: CASSVESRLFSYNEQFF.

This clonotype showed up just a few times. This chain connects TRBV6-1 to TRBJ1-4; D gene uncertain. Germline V gives CDR1 MNHNS, CDR2 SASEGT. CDR3 length: 14 residues. V lost 7 bases, J lost 0 bases, and 9 bases lay in between. The CDR3 DNA reads as TGTGCCAGCAACCCCGGAACAACTAATGAAAAACTGTTTTTT. The encoded protein is CASNPGTTNEKLFF.

The chain carries TRBV20-1 and TRBJ2-1; 9 positions agree with TRBD2. Unmatched junction bases numbered 9, after V lost 4 bases and J lost 8 bases. Germline V lookup: CDR1 DFQATT, CDR2 SNEGSKA (reference sequence). The CDR3 covers 14 residues. The CDR3 loop is CSATGTSPWYEQFF. The DNA for the CDR3 is TGCAGTGCTACCGGGACTAGCCCCTGGTATGAGCAGTTCTTC.

This chain links TRBV6-5 with TRBJ1-5, with D possibly TRBD1 on 6 matching bases. The length of the CDR3 is 14 residues. With 6 bases removed from V and 1 base from J, the gap between germline ends came to 10 bases. Germline CDR1 is MNHEY and CDR2 is SVGAGI. The CDR3 loop reads CASSYTGSNQPQHF. The CDR3 region has the DNA TGTGCCAGCAGCTACACAGGGAGCAATCAGCCCCAGCATTTT.

The chain combines TRBV20-1 with TRBJ2-7, with D possibly TRBD1 on 6 matching bases. Looked up from germline, CDR1 is DFQATT and CDR2 is SNEGSKA (reference sequence). This CDR3 has 13 residues. Trimming cost V 6 bases and J 4 bases, with 16 bases left between them. In DNA, the CDR3 is TGCAGTGCCGTTCGTCCAGGGGCTTACGAGCAGTACTTC. This sequence encodes CSAVRPGAYEQYF.

This clonotype occurred a few times. The chain is built from TRBV18 and TRBJ2-1, with 11 bases matching TRBD1. Germline loops: CDR1 KGHSH, CDR2 LQKENI. The V gene end was trimmed by 4 bases and the J gene end by 16 bases; junction bases not matched to a gene: 12. CDR3 size: 14 residues. The CDR3 DNA follows: TGTGCCAGCTCACGCCAGGCGCCGGACAGGGGGCAATTCTTC. Residues: CASSRQAPDRGQFF.

The chain joins TRBV4-2 to TRBJ1-5; tentatively, D is TRBD1 (5 bases). Trimming removed 4 bases from V and 7 bases from J, with 20 bases in between. The CDR3 runs to 16 residues. Germline V gene data show CDR1 as LGHNA and CDR2 as YNFKEQ. This chain's CDR3 is CASSRGRDSIGQPQHF. CDR3 sequence (DNA): TGTGCCAGCAGCCGGGGCCGCGACTCAATAGGGCAGCCCCAGCATTTT.

The chain carries TRBV3-1 and TRBJ1-1; no definite D call. Deletions cut 4 bases from V and 0 bases from J, with 12 bases between. Looked up from germline, CDR1 is LGHDT and CDR2 is YNNKEL (reference sequence). The CDR3 has 15 amino acids. CDR3 amino acids: CASSLQIEMNTEAFF. The CDR3 DNA reads as TGTGCCAGCAGCCTACAAATCGAAATGAACACTGAAGCTTTCTTT.

The V call is TRBV27, the J call TRBJ2-2; possibly TRBD2 for D (6 bases). V lost 6 bases, J lost 4 bases, and 18 bases lay in between. The CDR3 extends over 16 amino acids. Germline CDR1 and CDR2: MNHEY and SMNVEV (reference sequence). CDR3: CASSTGTLPSTGELFF. Written as DNA, the CDR3 is TGTGCCAGCAGCACCGGGACTCTCCCCTCCACCGGGGAGCTGTTTTTT.

This clonotype was counted a few times. The chain is built from TRBV7-8 and TRBJ1-5, with TRBD1 identical over 7 bases. The CDR3 spans 14 residues. The trim removed 5 bases at V and 7 bases at J, leaving 8 bases unmatched. Germline V CDR1 and CDR2: SGHVS, FQNEAQ. CDR3 sequence: CASSETGRGQPQHF. As DNA, the CDR3 is TGTGCCAGCAGCGAGACAGGGAGGGGGCAGCCCCAGCATTTT.

The chain joins TRBV6-5 to TRBJ1-1; tentative D call: TRBD1 (6 bases). The CDR3 sequence is 15 residues long. Germline V CDR1 and CDR2: MNHEY, SVGAGI. Trimming left V 4 bases short and J 2 bases short, with 14 bases between. For the CDR3, the DNA is TGTGCCAGCAGTTCCGCTGGACAGCAAAACACTGAAGCTTTCTTT. Translation: CASSSAGQQNTEAFF.

V gene TRBV3-1 combines with J gene TRBJ2-7, with no clear D. V was trimmed by 3 bases and J by 5 bases, leaving 17 bases between them. The germline CDR1 and CDR2 sequences are LGHDT and YNNKEL (reference sequence). CDR3 length equals 15 residues. This chain's CDR3 is CASSQSDTFGHEQYF. In nucleotides, the CDR3 is TGTGCCAGCAGCCAGTCAGACACGTTCGGGCACGAGCAGTACTTC.

The CDR3 loop is CASSSTGLGEKLFF. In nucleotides, the CDR3 is TGTGCCAGCAGTTCGACAGGGCTTGGGGAAAAACTGTTTTTT. This chain connects TRBV27 to TRBJ1-4; 7 bases line up with TRBD1. The CDR3 contains 14 residues. Germline V gene data show CDR1 as MNHEY and CDR2 as SMNVEV (reference sequence). J lost 8 bases, V lost 4 bases, and 7 bases had no gene match.

A few counts support this clonotype. This chain's CDR3 is CASSAHPTYEQYF. The CDR3 DNA follows: TGTGCCAGCAGCGCCCACCCGACCTACGAGCAGTACTTC. The rearrangement joins TRBV11-2 to TRBJ2-7; D ambiguous. Trimming took off 5 bases at V and 2 bases at J, with 10 bases between the two ends. Germline loops: CDR1 SGHAT, CDR2 FQNNGV. The CDR3 is 13 residues long.

CDR3 loop: CASSWNRGTEAFF. CDR3 nucleotides: TGCGCCAGCAGCTGGAACAGGGGGACTGAAGCTTTCTTT. The chain couples TRBV5-1 to TRBJ1-1; 8 nucleotides align to TRBD1. This CDR3 spans 13 amino acids. CDR1 and CDR2 (germline): SGHRS, YFSETQ. The V and J ends lost 3 bases and 5 bases, in that order; junction bases with no gene match: 3.